The 17 T cell receptor beta chains presented below share a single source sample, sequenced in a study of shared clonotypes between healthy human individuals. Here immunoSEQ multiplex PCR was the method, and the copy in TCRdb shows in-frame clones only, minus some. Of 2 million to 2.5 million clones listed, roughly 90% were seen once; the top ten hold 0.3% to 0.45%. Material: naive CD4+ T cells from PBMCs. Subset of the sample: CD45RA+ positively selected. Source of these receptors: a man younger than 30 in good health. Some clones in this sample may be carry-over from other donors' samples.

The chain has TRBV21-1 and TRBJ1-2. TRBV21-1 is a pseudogene. The CDR3 runs to 19 residues. The CDR3 protein is CASSKGAGGPPNLYYGYTF. The CDR3 coding sequence is TGTGCCAGCAGCAAAGGGGCGGGGGGGCCCCCTAACCTCTACTATGGCTACACCTTC.

V and J are TRBV25-1 and TRBJ2-1; D remains ambiguous. The CDR3 is made up of 15 amino acids. V was pared by 5 bases and J by 4 bases, with 15 bases between. Germline values: CDR1 MGHDK, CDR2 SYGVNS. Written as DNA, the CDR3 is TGTGCCAGCAGTACCCCCGTAGTGCCGTACAATGAGCAGTTCTTC. Encoded protein: CASSTPVVPYNEQFF.

CDR3 DNA: TGTGCCAGGAGGACTAGCGGGAGCGGTAAAGCCGGGGAGCTGTTTTTT. Its translation is CARRTSGSGKAGELFF. The chain employs TRBV2 and TRBJ2-2; 13 bases match TRBD2. Trimming removed 9 bases from V and 6 bases from J; junction bases left unmatched: 10. The CDR3 runs 16 residues. CDR1 and CDR2 from the germline V gene are SNHLY and FYNNEI.

The chain carries TRBV28 and TRBJ2-7; maybe TRBD1 (6 bases). This CDR3 has 14 amino acids. Trimming shortened V by 8 bases and J by 6 bases, and 20 bases separated the two germline ends. The germline V gene has CDR1 MDHEN and CDR2 SYDVKM. The CDR3 loop reads CASGAGTLYGEQYF. CDR3 DNA sequence: TGTGCCAGCGGCGCCGGGACACTCTATGGCGAGCAGTACTTC.

The V gene is TRBV11-3, the J gene TRBJ2-1, with 11 positions matching TRBD2. Germline assignment: CDR1 SGHNT and CDR2 YENEEA. Trimming took 5 bases from V and 4 from J; bases not matched to a gene: 7. The CDR3 runs 16 residues. CDR3 amino acids: CASSPTGTSGYNEQFF. In DNA form, the CDR3 reads TGTGCCAGCAGCCCCACCGGGACTAGCGGATACAATGAGCAGTTCTTC.

The chain carries TRBV6-6 and TRBJ2-7; 7 positions agree with TRBD1. V was pared by 6 bases and J by 2 bases, with 1 base of the junction left unmatched. The CDR3 runs 12 residues. Germline lookup yields CDR1 MNHNY and CDR2 SVGAGI (reference sequence). CDR3 bases: TGTGCCAGCAGCGGGACAGCCTACGAGCAGTACTTC. This translates into CASSGTAYEQYF.

The chain links TRBV5-4 to TRBJ2-4; tentatively, D is TRBD1 or TRBD2 (6 bases each). Germline V gene data show CDR1 as SGHNT and CDR2 as YYREEE (reference sequence). The V end was cut by 4 bases, the J end by 5 bases, with 13 bases between. This CDR3 is 14 amino acids long. The DNA of the CDR3 is TGTGCCAGCAGCCCACGGGGGCGGGAAAACATTCAGTACTTC. This encodes CASSPRGRENIQYF.

As for this clone: Additional DNA sequences in this sample encode the identical CDR3. The genes are TRBV7-3 and TRBJ2-5; 7 bases fit TRBD2. Germline-derived CDR1 and CDR2 are SGHTA and FQGTGA. The CDR3 contains 13 residues. Germline trimming cut 2 bases from V and 4 bases from J; bases unmatched to any gene: 1. CDR3 sequence reads: CASSLAGVETQYF. Here the CDR3 DNA reads TGTGCCAGCAGCTTAGCGGGAGTAGAGACCCAGTACTTC.

This rearrangement joins TRBV7-9 to TRBJ1-2, with D perhaps TRBD1 (6 bases). The CDR3 covers 15 residues. The V gene's germline CDR1 is SEHNR and CDR2 FQNEAQ (reference sequence). Trimming pared 4 bases from V and 2 bases from J, leaving 14 bases between. The CDR3 here is CASSSGTPSNYGYTF. The CDR3, as DNA: TGTGCCAGCAGCTCCGGGACACCCTCAAACTATGGCTACACCTTC.

The V call is TRBV7-7, the J call TRBJ2-2; D possibly corresponds to TRBD2 (6 bases). V was pared by 5 bases and J by 4 bases, with 14 bases between. The V gene's germline CDR1 is SSHAT and CDR2 FNYEAQ (reference sequence). There are 15 residues in the CDR3. CDR3 loop: CASSPGGVGTGELFF. Written as DNA, the CDR3 is TGTGCCAGCAGCCCCGGGGGAGTTGGCACCGGGGAGCTGTTTTTT.

Worth noting for this clone: Different DNA sequences within this sample yield the same CDR3. Here the CDR3 reads CASSLSLAGAGEQFF. The CDR3 DNA reads TGTGCCAGCAGTTTAAGCCTAGCGGGAGCTGGTGAGCAGTTCTTC. The chain joins TRBV27 to TRBJ2-1, with TRBD2 identical over 10 bases. The trim removed 2 bases at V and 9 bases at J, leaving 7 bases unmatched. This CDR3 region has 15 residues. Germline V gene data show CDR1 as MNHEY and CDR2 as SMNVEV (reference sequence).

The V and J genes are TRBV7-8 and TRBJ2-7; 9 bases agree with TRBD1. The CDR3 has 15 amino acids. V was clipped by 4 bases and J by 5 bases; unmatched bases: 9. CDR1 and CDR2 from the germline V gene are SGHVS and FQNEAQ. The CDR3 bases are TGTGCCAGCAGCTCAACCGGGACAGGGATGGACGAGCAGTACTTC. It is translated as CASSSTGTGMDEQYF. Filled out from reference TRBV7-8 and TRBJ2-7, the complete variable domain reads GAGVSQSPRYKVAKRGQDVALRCDPISGHVSLFWYQQALGQGPEFLTYFQNEAQLDKSGLPSDRFFAERPEGSVSTLKIQRTQQEDSAVYLCASSSTGTGMDEQYFGPGTRLTVT.

The V gene is TRBV5-6, the J gene TRBJ2-3; no reliable D call. The length of the CDR3 is 13 residues. Germline V gene lookup returns CDR1 SGHDT and CDR2 YYEEEE. Trimming removed 3 bases at V and 4 bases at J, with 9 bases between. The CDR3 region is CASSSHVADTQYF. The CDR3 DNA reads as TGTGCCAGCAGCTCCCACGTGGCAGATACGCAGTATTTT.

This clone was detected only once. V and J are TRBV28 and TRBJ1-3; D ambiguous. The length of the CDR3 is 12 residues. Deletions cut 7 bases from V and 2 bases from J, with 6 bases between. Germline lookup yields CDR1 MDHEN and CDR2 SYDVKM. CDR3 in amino acids: CASNDAGNTIYF. In DNA form, the CDR3 reads TGTGCCAGCAATGATGCTGGAAACACCATATATTTT.

A word on this clone: This sample also contains other DNA sequences that code for the same CDR3. The chain combines TRBV5-1 with TRBJ2-1, with TRBD2 matching over 9 bases. CDR1 SGHRS and CDR2 YFSETQ come from the germline V gene. V lost 2 bases to trimming and J lost 3 bases; unmatched junction nucleotides: 3. This CDR3 is 15 amino acids long. The CDR3 DNA is TGCGCCAGCAGCTTCCTAGCGGGAAGCTACAATGAGCAGTTCTTC. Translation gives CASSFLAGSYNEQFF.

The V gene is TRBV9, the J gene TRBJ2-5; 9 bases agree with TRBD1. In germline, CDR1 is SGDLS, CDR2 YYNGEE. The V gene end was trimmed by 3 bases and the J gene end by 4 bases; junction bases not matched to a gene: 7. There are 15 residues in the CDR3. The CDR3 bases are TGTGCCAGCAGCGAGGGACAGGGAGGGGCAGAGACCCAGTACTTC. It encodes CASSEGQGGAETQYF.

J is TRBJ2-3 and V is TRBV6-6, with a weak D call TRBD1 (6 bases). The V end was cut by 6 bases, the J end by 9 bases, with 16 bases between. The CDR3 sequence is 13 residues long. Germline values: CDR1 MNHNY, CDR2 SVGAGI (reference sequence). CDR3 sequence: CASSPTGIETQYF. In DNA, the CDR3 is TGTGCCAGCAGCCCTACAGGGATTGAAACGCAGTATTTT.